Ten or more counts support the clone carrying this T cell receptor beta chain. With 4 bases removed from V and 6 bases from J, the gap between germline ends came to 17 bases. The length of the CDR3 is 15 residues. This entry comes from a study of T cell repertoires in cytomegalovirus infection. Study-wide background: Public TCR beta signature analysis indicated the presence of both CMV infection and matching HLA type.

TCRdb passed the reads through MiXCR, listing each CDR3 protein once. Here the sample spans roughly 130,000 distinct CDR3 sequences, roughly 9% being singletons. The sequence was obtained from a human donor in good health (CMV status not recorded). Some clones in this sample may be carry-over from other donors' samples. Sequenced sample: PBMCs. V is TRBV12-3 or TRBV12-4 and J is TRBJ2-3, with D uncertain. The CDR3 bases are TGTGCCAGCAGTTCTGGCCCTACGCCCATGGATACGCAGTATTTT. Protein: CASSSGPTPMDTQYF.